This T cell receptor (beta chain) was retrieved from a study of lymphopenia after photon versus proton radiotherapy. Trimming cost V 3 bases and J 1 base, with 12 bases left between them. Germline CDR1 is KGHSH and CDR2 is LQKENI. This CDR3 is 15 amino acids long. Sequenced by immunoSEQ multiplex PCR; TCRdb stores in-frame clones only, minus some. The sample includes 150,000 to 200,000 clones, about 85% of them seen just once. Whole-study findings and limits: Photon-treated patients lost naive T cells and TCR diversity; proton-treated stayed stable. Only patients who died were analyzed for survival; proton advantage is unproven. After lymphocyte nadir, photon-treated repertoires showed oligoclonal expansion, especially CD8+ Temra.

To note about this clone: Its antigen is currently unknown.

This chain joins TRBV18 and TRBJ2-5; perhaps TRBD2 as D (5 bases). This TCR came from a man in his forties or fifties with gastric cancer. The specimen comprised peripheral blood, sampled from a patient treated with photon-based radiotherapy. In DNA form, the CDR3 reads TGTGCCAGCTCACCGAGGGAGCTGCCCCAAGAGACCCAGTACTTC. Its protein is CASSPRELPQETQYF.